Below are 16 T cell receptor beta chains sequenced from a single sample in a study of PD-1 blockade in classical Hodgkin lymphoma. Assay: immunoSEQ multiplex PCR; the TCRdb copy retains only in-frame clones and omits some. Of about 92,000 clones in the sample, over 80% were seen once. Time point indicated: cycle 4 day 1 (C4D1), after more than five weeks of nivolumab. All patients experienced relapse after autologous stem cell transplantation, and brentuximab vedotin exposure was variable. The input for sequencing was peripheral blood mononuclear cells (PBMCs), taken before the fourth cycle of nivolumab. Receptor source: a human donor with classical Hodgkin lymphoma.

The V gene is TRBV9, the J gene TRBJ1-1; 8 bases are shared with TRBD1. This CDR3 has 15 residues. V shed 0 bases, J shed 8 bases, and the junction held 9 bases outside the gene matches. CDR1 and CDR2 from the germline V gene are SGDLS and YYNGEE. The CDR3 DNA reads as TGTGCCAGCAGCGTAGGAACAGGGGGGACACAAGAAGCTTTCTTT. It specifies CASSVGTGGTQEAFF.

The chain uses TRBV7-9 and TRBJ2-1; D remains ambiguous. Trimming took 6 bases from V and 2 from J, leaving 8 bases between them. The CDR3 covers 13 residues. Germline assignment: CDR1 SEHNR and CDR2 FQNEAQ (reference sequence). The CDR3 here is CASSTVAYNEQFF. The CDR3 DNA follows: TGTGCCAGCAGTACGGTAGCCTACAATGAGCAGTTCTTC. The full variable domain, in which reference TRBV7-9 and TRBJ2-1 provide the parts outside the CDR3, is DTGVSQNPRHKITKRGQNVTFRCDPISEHNRLYWYRQTLGQGPEFLTYFQNEAQLEKSRLLSDRFSAERPKGSFSTLEIQRTEQGDSAMYLCASSTVAYNEQFFGPGTRLTVL.

In its sample, this clone was seen a few times. CDR3 nucleotides: TGTGCCAGCAGCTTAGCGACAGGGTACATCTACGAGCAGTACTTC. Residues: CASSLATGYIYEQYF. The chain employs TRBV11-2 and TRBJ2-7; 7 nucleotides line up with TRBD1. The V and J ends lost 1 base and 3 bases, in that order; junction bases with no gene match: 6. The CDR3 is 15 residues long. Per the germline V gene, CDR1 is SGHAT and CDR2 is FQNNGV.

The V and J genes are TRBV27 and TRBJ2-5; maybe TRBD2 (6 bases). V was shortened by 5 bases and J by 5 bases, with 21 bases between the two germline ends. This CDR3 comprises 16 residues. The germline CDR1 and CDR2 sequences are MNHEY and SMNVEV (reference sequence). CDR3 sequence (DNA): TGTGCCAGCAGTCGCTCGGGTGGAGGGGTTTGGGAGACCCAGTACTTC. It encodes CASSRSGGGVWETQYF.

V is TRBV5-4 and J is TRBJ1-2; 8 nucleotides agree with TRBD1. CDR1 and CDR2 from the germline V gene are SGHNT and YYREEE (reference sequence). There are 14 residues in the CDR3. V gave up 4 bases and J gave up 6 bases; unmatched junction bases: 8. CDR3 coding DNA: TGTGCCAGCAGCCCCGGACAGGGAGGAAATGGCTACACCTTC. It specifies CASSPGQGGNGYTF.

V is TRBV2 and J is TRBJ2-3, with TRBD2 matching 8 bases. Losses at the gene ends were 5 bases for V and 6 bases for J; bases not matched to a gene: 13. The CDR3 length is 16 residues. CDR1 and CDR2 from the germline V gene are SNHLY and FYNNEI. Here the CDR3 reads CASSHPQAGVADTQYF. Here the CDR3 DNA reads TGTGCCAGCAGTCACCCACAAGCGGGAGTCGCGGATACGCAGTATTTT.

The chain carries TRBV19 and TRBJ1-2; TRBD1 is a possible D gene (5 bases). Trimming removed 6 bases from V and 7 bases from J, with 12 bases in between. The CDR3 has 12 amino acids. Germline CDR1 reads LNHDA; CDR2 reads SQIVND (reference sequence). The CDR3 here is CASRSQGSGYTF. The CDR3, as DNA: TGTGCCAGTAGGTCCCAGGGCTCTGGCTACACCTTC.

The gene calls are TRBV7-8 and TRBJ1-3; tentative D call: TRBD1 (6 bases). The CDR3 totals 18 residues. The V gene lost 1 base and the J gene lost 3 bases, with 19 bases spanning the gap. CDR1 is SGHVS, CDR2 FQNEAQ, per germline. DNA of the CDR3: TGTGCCAGCAGCTTAGGATCGCAGTCGGGGGGCGGTGGAAACACCATATATTTT. This encodes CASSLGSQSGGGGNTIYF. The full variable domain, in which reference TRBV7-8 and TRBJ1-3 provide the parts outside the CDR3, is GAGVSQSPRYKVAKRGQDVALRCDPISGHVSLFWYQQALGQGPEFLTYFQNEAQLDKSGLPSDRFFAERPEGSVSTLKIQRTQQEDSAVYLCASSLGSQSGGGGNTIYFGEGSWLTVV.

The V and J genes are TRBV10-3 and TRBJ2-5, with 10 bases aligning to TRBD1. V gave up 6 bases and J gave up 4 bases; unmatched junction bases: 5. The CDR3 is made up of 14 amino acids. CDR1 and CDR2 (germline): ENHRY, SYGVKD. Here the CDR3 reads CAIRDGQGGETQYF. CDR3 coding DNA: TGTGCCATCAGAGACGGACAGGGGGGAGAGACCCAGTACTTC.

The CDR3 nucleotides are TGCGCCAGCAGCCGTGACAGACAGTACACCTTC. Amino acid sequence: CASSRDRQYTF. This rearrangement joins TRBV5-1 to TRBJ1-2, with a weak D call TRBD1 (5 bases). The CDR3 is 11 residues long. V was shortened by 4 bases and J by 11 bases, with 12 bases between the two germline ends. Germline CDR1 is SGHRS and CDR2 is YFSETQ.

J is TRBJ2-7 and V is TRBV18; weak D call: TRBD1 (5 bases). The CDR3 has 16 residues. Trimming left V 6 bases short and J 3 bases short, with 21 bases between. Looked up from germline, CDR1 is KGHSH and CDR2 is LQKENI. The CDR3 DNA sequence: TGTGCCAGCTCTCTCCGGGCCAGGGTCCTGAACTACGAGCAGTACTTC. Encoded protein: CASSLRARVLNYEQYF.

The V call is TRBV5-6, the J call TRBJ1-2, with no clear D. This CDR3 contains 11 residues. Germline V gene data show CDR1 as SGHDT and CDR2 as YYEEEE. V lost 1 base to trimming and J lost 11 bases, with 9 bases between them. Here the CDR3 reads CASSLRLAYTF. The CDR3 bases are TGTGCCAGCAGCTTGCGTCTCGCTTACACCTTC.

The V and J genes are TRBV7-9 and TRBJ2-6, with 9 bases identical to TRBD2. This CDR3 is 16 amino acids long. Germline loops: CDR1 SEHNR, CDR2 FQNEAQ (reference sequence). Germline trimming cut 4 bases from V and 2 bases from J; bases unmatched to any gene: 3. The CDR3 spells CASSSGGGAGANVLTF. CDR3 nucleotides: TGTGCCAGCAGCTCCGGCGGGGGGGCTGGGGCCAACGTCCTGACTTTC.

This clone appeared a single time. The chain has TRBV4-3 and TRBJ1-2; 7 bases are a match to TRBD1. There are 14 residues in the CDR3. Trimming at V came to 1 base and at J to 2 bases, leaving 1 base not matched to a gene. In germline, CDR1 is LGHNA, CDR2 YSLEER. Here the CDR3 DNA reads TGCGCCAGCAGCCAAGGGGACAGCAACTATGGCTACACCTTC. Translating it yields CASSQGDSNYGYTF.

The chain recombines TRBV7-2 with TRBJ1-2; possibly TRBD1 for D (6 bases). CDR3 length equals 13 residues. The V gene's germline CDR1 is SGHTA and CDR2 FQGNSA. The V end was cut by 5 bases, the J end by 8 bases, with 15 bases between. The CDR3 region is CASSPGGALGYTF. CDR3 DNA sequence: TGTGCCAGCAGCCCCGGGGGCGCCTTAGGCTACACCTTC.

Only a few counts were recorded for this clone. The chain has TRBV11-2 and TRBJ1-3, with unresolved D. Germline V gene lookup returns CDR1 SGHAT and CDR2 FQNNGV. The V end lost 5 bases, the J end lost 1 base, and 3 bases lay between the germline ends. The CDR3 totals 12 residues. This chain's CDR3 is CASSHSGNTIYF. CDR3 coding DNA: TGTGCCAGCAGCCATTCTGGAAACACCATATATTTT.